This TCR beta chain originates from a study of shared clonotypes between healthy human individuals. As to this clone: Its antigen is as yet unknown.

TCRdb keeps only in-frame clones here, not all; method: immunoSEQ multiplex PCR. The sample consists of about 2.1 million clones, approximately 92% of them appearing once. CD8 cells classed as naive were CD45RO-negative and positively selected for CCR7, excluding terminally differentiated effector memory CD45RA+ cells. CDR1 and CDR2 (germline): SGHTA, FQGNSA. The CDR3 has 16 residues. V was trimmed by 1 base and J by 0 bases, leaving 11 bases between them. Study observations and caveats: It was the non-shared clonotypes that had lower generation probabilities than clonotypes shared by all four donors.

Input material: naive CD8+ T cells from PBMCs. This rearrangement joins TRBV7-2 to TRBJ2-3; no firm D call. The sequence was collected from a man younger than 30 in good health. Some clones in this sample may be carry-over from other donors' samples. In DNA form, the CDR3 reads TGTGCCAGCAGCTTAGTGAACATCCATAGCACAGATACGCAGTATTTT. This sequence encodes CASSLVNIHSTDTQYF.